This T cell receptor beta chain was recovered during a study of response to subunit inactivated influenza vaccine. Whole-study results and caveats: Researchers suggested that each seasonal influenza vaccination recruits few new T cells.

The CDR3 sequence is 12 residues long. Germline V gives CDR1 SQVTM, CDR2 ANQGSEA. The ends were cut back, 4 bases at V and 4 bases at J, with 10 bases in the middle. In TCRdb, the RT-PCR reads were re-called with MiXCR into one record per CDR3 protein. This repertoire shows about 180,000 distinct CDR3 sequences, about 9.3% found once; its top ten account for roughly a tenth. This clonotype was observed many times. Its antigen is currently unknown. Specimen: non-naive T cells sorted from PBMCs, collected on the day of vaccination. This chain connects TRBV29-1 to TRBJ1-1, with D possibly being TRBD1 (6 bases). The receptor's source is a man over 45 who received an inactivated influenza vaccine. The CDR3 here is CSVGGGPTEAFF. For the CDR3, the DNA is TGCAGCGTTGGGGGGGGGCCCACTGAAGCTTTCTTT.